One and the same sample provided the 30 T cell receptor beta chains below, sequenced in a study of T cells in tuberculosis. The protocol was immunoSEQ multiplex PCR, while the TCRdb copy is restricted to in-frame clones and leaves out a portion. Of more than 30,000 clones listed, around 96% are singletons. The material sequenced was PBMCs. The source is a donor aged 10 to 29 with latent tuberculosis or without tuberculosis infection.

This chain connects TRBV5-1 to TRBJ1-2, with 7 nucleotides matching TRBD1. V gave up 5 bases and J gave up 4 bases; unmatched junction bases: 5. Germline V lookup: CDR1 SGHRS, CDR2 YFSETQ. The CDR3 length is 13 residues. DNA of the CDR3: TGCGCCAGCAGTTCGGACAGGACCTATGGCTACACCTTC. Protein sequence: CASSSDRTYGYTF.

The chain employs TRBV28 and TRBJ2-7; 7 bases match TRBD1. J was trimmed by 7 bases and V by 7 bases; bases with no gene match: 22. This CDR3 contains 17 residues. The germline CDR1 and CDR2 sequences are MDHEN and SYDVKM. In DNA, the CDR3 is TGTGCCAGCACCCAGGGGTGGGTACAGGGGTTCCCTTTTGAGCAGTACTTC. It codes for CASTQGWVQGFPFEQYF. The full variable domain, in which reference TRBV28 and TRBJ2-7 provide the parts outside the CDR3, is DVKVTQSSRYLVKRTGEKVFLECVQDMDHENMFWYRQDPGLGLRLIYFSYDVKMKEKGDIPEGYSVSREKKERFSLILESASTNQTSMYLCASTQGWVQGFPFEQYFGPGTRLTVT.

The rearrangement joins TRBV6-1 to TRBJ2-2; the D gene is possibly TRBD2 (5 bases). Trimming took 6 bases from V and 2 from J, leaving 13 bases between them. The V gene's germline CDR1 is MNHNS and CDR2 SASEGT. The CDR3 spans 15 residues. The CDR3 DNA sequence: TGTGCCAGCAGGCGGGTGGCCGCCAACACCGGGGAGCTGTTTTTT. Translation gives CASRRVAANTGELFF.

The genes are TRBV2 and TRBJ1-2; 12 bases agree with TRBD1. This CDR3 spans 14 amino acids. Germline V gives CDR1 SNHLY, CDR2 FYNNEI. The junction had 5 bases not matched to a gene; V was cut back by 6 bases and J by 6 bases. This CDR3 reads CASRGTGGGNGYTF. The CDR3 DNA follows: TGTGCCAGCAGGGGGACAGGGGGCGGCAATGGCTACACCTTC. The full variable domain, completed using reference TRBV2 and TRBJ1-2, is EPEVTQTPSHQVTQMGQEVILRCVPISNHLYFYWYRQILGQKVEFLVSFYNNEISEKSEIFDDQFSVERPDGSNFTLKIRSTKLEDSAMYFCASRGTGGGNGYTFGSGTRLTVV.

The rearrangement joins TRBV19 to TRBJ1-2; no clear D. The CDR3 length is 10 residues. V lost 10 bases and J lost 3, with 6 bases in between. Germline values: CDR1 LNHDA, CDR2 SQIVND (reference sequence). CDR3 coding DNA: TGTGCCACCTCTGACTATGGCTACACCTTC. Translated: CATSDYGYTF.

The V gene is TRBV6-1, the J gene TRBJ2-7; 7 positions agree with TRBD1. Germline CDR1 and CDR2: MNHNS and SASEGT. This CDR3 has 12 residues. The trim removed 6 bases at V and 5 bases at J, leaving 4 bases unmatched. The CDR3 DNA is TGTGCCAGCAGCAGGGGGATAAACGAGCAGTACTTC. This gives the protein CASSRGINEQYF.

This rearrangement joins TRBV10-3 to TRBJ1-4, with D maybe TRBD1 (5 bases). This CDR3 is 13 amino acids long. Per germline, CDR1 ENHRY and CDR2 SYGVKD. V gave up 5 bases and J gave up 7 bases, with 11 bases separating them. The CDR3: CAISPRGGEKLFF. In nucleotides, the CDR3 is TGTGCCATCAGTCCTAGGGGCGGTGAAAAACTGTTTTTT.

CDR3: CASRVTDNQPQHF. Here the CDR3 DNA reads TGTGCCAGCAGGGTGACAGACAATCAGCCCCAGCATTTT. V is TRBV6-5 and J is TRBJ1-5; TRBD1 might be the D (5 bases). The CDR3 spans 13 residues. V shed 6 bases and J shed 3 bases, with 9 bases lying between them. CDR1 is MNHEY, CDR2 SVGAGI, per germline.

V usage is TRBV7-6 and J usage is TRBJ2-3, with 8 bases aligning to TRBD1. Germline V lookup: CDR1 SGHVS, CDR2 FNYEAQ. The CDR3 sequence is 16 residues long. Trimming removed 3 bases from V and 2 bases from J; junction bases left unmatched: 7. CDR3 region: CASSFGTGEYTDTQYF. In DNA form, the CDR3 reads TGTGCCAGCAGCTTTGGGACAGGAGAGTACACAGATACGCAGTATTTT.

The J gene is TRBJ1-1, the V gene TRBV9; D unresolved. V lost 1 base to trimming and J lost 2 bases, with 9 bases between them. This CDR3 spans 14 amino acids. The germline V gene encodes CDR1 SGDLS and CDR2 YYNGEE. As DNA, the CDR3 is TGTGCCAGCAGCGTAAGAGGACTAAACACTGAAGCTTTCTTT. Encoded protein: CASSVRGLNTEAFF.

The chain is built from TRBV6-4 and TRBJ2-3, with D possibly being TRBD2 (7 bases). Germline V CDR1 and CDR2: MRHNA, SNTAGT. Trimming took 6 bases from V and 4 from J, leaving 17 bases between them. There are 15 residues in the CDR3. The CDR3 DNA reads TGTGCCAGCAGCGAGGGAGGCGGGGGCCCAGATACGCAGTATTTT. It yields the protein CASSEGGGGPDTQYF.

The chain couples TRBV6-1 to TRBJ1-1, with D tentatively TRBD1 (6 bases). Looked up from germline, CDR1 is MNHNS and CDR2 is SASEGT. With 2 bases removed from V and 1 base from J, the gap between germline ends came to 14 bases. This CDR3 has 16 residues. Here the CDR3 reads CASSELSGQPNTEAFF. The CDR3 region has the DNA TGTGCCAGCAGTGAATTAAGTGGACAGCCGAACACTGAAGCTTTCTTT.

This clone showed up just once. This chain connects TRBV5-1 to TRBJ1-1; 7 bases map to TRBD1. The CDR3 loop spans 16 amino acids. The V and J ends lost 0 bases and 1 base, in that order; junction bases with no gene match: 6. The germline V gene encodes CDR1 SGHRS and CDR2 YFSETQ. CDR3: CASSLGATGPNTEAFF. CDR3 DNA: TGCGCCAGCAGCTTGGGGGCGACAGGGCCGAACACTGAAGCTTTCTTT.

The chain has TRBV2 and TRBJ1-3, with 7 bases that match TRBD1. The CDR3 spans 16 residues. Trimming at V came to 6 bases and at J to 1 base, leaving 9 bases not matched to a gene. Germline V lookup: CDR1 SNHLY, CDR2 FYNNEI. The CDR3 region has the DNA TGTGCCAGCAGAGAGACAGGGATAAAGTCTGGAAACACCATATATTTT. Encoded protein: CASRETGIKSGNTIYF. Using reference TRBV2 and TRBJ1-3 for the parts outside the CDR3, the full variable domain is EPEVTQTPSHQVTQMGQEVILRCVPISNHLYFYWYRQILGQKVEFLVSFYNNEISEKSEIFDDQFSVERPDGSNFTLKIRSTKLEDSAMYFCASRETGIKSGNTIYFGEGSWLTVV.

This chain uses TRBV5-5 with TRBJ1-2; TRBD1 agrees at 11 bases. The germline gives CDR1 SGHKS, CDR2 YYEKEE (reference sequence). The V segment lost 0 bases and the J segment 1 base; nucleotides outside the gene matches: 2. The CDR3 covers 16 residues. CDR3 residues: CASSLVGTGGNYGYTF. CDR3 coding DNA: TGTGCCAGCAGCTTGGTCGGGACAGGGGGTAACTATGGCTACACCTTC.

CDR3 loop: CASSHDGLADSYEQYF. For the CDR3, the DNA is TGCGCCAGCAGTCATGATGGACTAGCGGACTCCTACGAGCAGTACTTC. This rearrangement joins TRBV23-1 to TRBJ2-7; 10 bases agree with TRBD2. TRBV23-1 is labeled an ORF, and its function is uncertain. The CDR3 has 16 amino acids. Germline trimming cut 3 bases from V and 0 bases from J; bases unmatched to any gene: 5.

This clone was counted a single time. The V call is TRBV27, the J call TRBJ1-1, with D possibly matching TRBD1 (6 bases). CDR3 length equals 14 residues. Germline loops: CDR1 MNHEY, CDR2 SMNVEV (reference sequence). V lost 5 bases to trimming and J lost 5 bases, with 15 bases between them. The CDR3 loop is CASSRRGGGTEAFF. The CDR3 DNA reads as TGTGCCAGCAGTCGGCGAGGGGGAGGGACTGAAGCTTTCTTT.

The CDR3 region has the DNA TGCGCCAGCAGACGAACTAGCGGGGGCGGGAGGGAGACCCAGTACTTC. The encoded protein is CASRRTSGGGRETQYF. The chain couples TRBV5-1 to TRBJ2-5; 11 bases match TRBD2. The CDR3 sequence is 16 residues long. Trimming cost V 5 bases and J 5 bases; bases outside gene matches: 11. CDR1 and CDR2 (germline): SGHRS, YFSETQ.

The chain uses TRBV6-1 and TRBJ2-5; D unclear. The germline CDR1 and CDR2 sequences are MNHNS and SASEGT. V was shortened by 6 bases and J by 5 bases, with 10 bases between the two germline ends. This CDR3 comprises 12 residues. CDR3 residues: CASSLIRETQYF. CDR3 bases: TGTGCCAGCAGCCTCATTCGGGAGACCCAGTACTTC.

The chain has TRBV11-2 and TRBJ1-5; TRBD1 agrees at 8 bases. This CDR3 has 14 residues. The germline V gene encodes CDR1 SGHAT and CDR2 FQNNGV. Unmatched junction bases numbered 3, after V lost 0 bases and J lost 8 bases. The CDR3 region is CASSLEQGGEPQHF. CDR3 DNA sequence: TGTGCCAGCAGCTTAGAACAGGGGGGGGAGCCCCAGCATTTT.

The gene calls are TRBV28 and TRBJ1-1; 8 bases line up with TRBD1. Trimming cost V 6 bases and J 7 bases; bases outside gene matches: 7. Per germline, CDR1 MDHEN and CDR2 SYDVKM. This CDR3 spans 13 amino acids. The CDR3, as DNA: TGTGCCAGCAGCCGTGGACAGGGCGGTGAAGCTTTCTTT. This translates into CASSRGQGGEAFF.

The chain has TRBV19 and TRBJ1-2; D is perhaps TRBD1 (6 bases). Germline CDR1 and CDR2: LNHDA and SQIVND (reference sequence). CDR3 size: 15 residues. Trimming cost V 0 bases and J 6 bases, with 14 bases left between them. The CDR3 loop is CASSIDGRGKNGYTF. DNA for the CDR3: TGTGCCAGTAGTATAGATGGCAGGGGCAAGAATGGCTACACCTTC.

As regards this clone: One end of the junction fails to match germline, which may point to a read error. V usage is TRBV6-5 and J usage is TRBJ2-2, with TRBD1 matching 10 bases. The CDR3 length is 13 residues. In germline, CDR1 is MNHEY, CDR2 SVGAGI. DNA of the CDR3: TGTGCCAGCAGTTACGCTGACAGGGGGCCTCTCCTTTTT. It translates to CASSYADRGPLLF.

This clone has more than one count but fewer than ten. The chain has TRBV30 and TRBJ2-2; 8 bases fit TRBD2. With 1 base clipped from V and 0 bases from J, the junction kept 4 bases outside the gene matches. The CDR3 runs 16 residues. Looked up from germline, CDR1 is GTSNPN and CDR2 is SVGIG (reference sequence). As DNA, the CDR3 is TGTGCCTGGAGTGGGGTAGCGGGGACGAACACCGGGGAGCTGTTTTTT. This codes for CAWSGVAGTNTGELFF. The whole variable domain, remainder taken from reference TRBV30 and TRBJ2-2, is SQTIHQWPATLVQPVGSPLSLECTVEGTSNPNLYWYRQAAGRGLQLLFYSVGIGQISSEVPQNLSASRPQDRQFILSSKKLLLSDSGFYLCAWSGVAGTNTGELFFGEGSRLTVL.

J is TRBJ2-7 and V is TRBV9, with a tentative D call TRBD1 (7 bases). Trimming removed 2 bases at V and 5 bases at J, with 20 bases between. This CDR3 has 16 amino acids. CDR1 and CDR2 from the germline V gene are SGDLS and YYNGEE. CDR3 protein: CASSVRDSGGSHEQYF. The DNA for the CDR3 is TGTGCCAGCAGCGTGAGGGATTCAGGGGGGTCCCACGAGCAGTACTTC.

The V and J genes are TRBV7-6 and TRBJ2-2, with D unresolved. Trimming shortened V by 3 bases and J by 3 bases, and 14 bases separated the two germline ends. CDR1 is SGHVS, CDR2 FNYEAQ, per germline. The CDR3 length is 16 residues. CDR3 in DNA: TGTGCCAGCAGCTTTATGACGGGTCCCGACACCGGGGAGCTGTTTTTT. Encoded protein: CASSFMTGPDTGELFF.

The chain's CDR3 is CASSEKTTGTEILAKNIQYF. CDR3 DNA: TGTGCCAGCAGTGAAAAGACGACCGGGACAGAGATCCTAGCCAAAAACATTCAGTACTTC. The rearrangement uses TRBV6-1 and TRBJ2-4; TRBD1 aligns across 7 bases. The CDR3 consists of 20 residues. Germline V gives CDR1 MNHNS, CDR2 SASEGT. J gave up 0 bases and V 2 bases, and 16 bases lay outside the gene matches.

V is TRBV10-3 and J is TRBJ2-5; 11 bases are shared with TRBD2. CDR3 length equals 16 residues. CDR1 is ENHRY, CDR2 SYGVKD, per germline. Losses at the gene ends were 5 bases for V and 1 base for J; bases not matched to a gene: 6. The CDR3 bases are TGTGCCATCAGTACTAGCGGGGGCGGCGGCCAAGAGACCCAGTACTTC. This translates into CAISTSGGGGQETQYF.

This chain links TRBV19 with TRBJ2-5; TRBD2 agrees at 7 bases. Trimming took 5 bases from V and 5 from J; bases not matched to a gene: 20. This CDR3 contains 18 residues. Germline values: CDR1 LNHDA, CDR2 SQIVND (reference sequence). The CDR3 coding sequence is TGTGCCAGTAGTGCGACGAGGGTAGGACTAGGGGTCTCTGAGACCCAGTACTTC. It codes for CASSATRVGLGVSETQYF.

J is TRBJ1-2 and V is TRBV7-9; tentatively, D is TRBD1 (6 bases). CDR1 and CDR2 from the germline V gene are SEHNR and FQNEAQ (reference sequence). The CDR3 is 17 residues long. V dropped 3 bases and J dropped 7 bases, with 24 bases sitting between them. The CDR3 spells CASSFILGGRSGSGYTF. CDR3 nucleotides: TGTGCCAGCAGCTTCATTCTCGGGGGGCGCTCGGGATCTGGCTACACCTTC.